These 18 T cell receptor beta chains were sequenced from one sample in a study of CXCR3-negative and CXCR3-positive naive CD8 T cells. Study outcomes and limitations: When CXCR3-positive naive cells were set against CXCR3-negative naive cells, the former had more hydrophobic TRB CDR3s.

These receptors have no known antigen. The method, 5' RACE with UMI labels, was used to prepare the TRB cDNA libraries. No DNA is given; TCRdb re-called the 5' RACE reads and lists each CDR3 protein once. The table for this sample gives about 110,000 distinct CDR3 sequences. Sequencing used naive CXCR3+ CD8+ T cells from blood. The subset is: CD45RO-CCR7+CD27+CD95- naive CD8+ T cells expressing CXCR3 (TNR3+). The receptors come from a human donor in good health. Some clones in this sample may be carry-over from other donors' samples.

The chain is built from TRBV29-1 and TRBJ2-4; the D call from TCRdb, TRBD2, cannot be confirmed without DNA. The CDR3 has 15 amino acids. Germline lookup yields CDR1 SQVTM and CDR2 ANQGSEA. The CDR3 protein is CSVDSGASAKNIQYF.

This CDR3 is CAISESVSSSGNTIYF. The chain uses TRBV10-3 and TRBJ1-3. Germline assignment: CDR1 ENHRY and CDR2 SYGVKD. The CDR3 runs 16 residues.

The chain employs TRBV28 and TRBJ2-5; there is no DNA to check the TCRdb D call of TRBD1. The CDR3 sequence is 15 residues long. Per the germline V gene, CDR1 is MDHEN and CDR2 is SYDVKM. CDR3 loop: CASSLWTGDQETQYF.

The rearrangement links TRBV11-2 to TRBJ1-1; with no DNA, the TCRdb D assignment of TRBD1 cannot be verified. CDR3 size: 15 residues. CDR1 is SGHAT and CDR2 is FQNNGV in the germline V gene. The CDR3 loop is CASTEQGRLYTEAFF.

The chain is built from TRBV7-9 and TRBJ2-5; the TCRdb call, TRBD1, lacks DNA for checking. Germline V gives CDR1 SEHNR, CDR2 FQNEAQ (reference sequence). This CDR3 comprises 16 residues. The CDR3 is CASSPVGGGLQETQYF.

The V call is TRBV18, the J call TRBJ2-7; no DNA is available, so the TRBD2 call from TCRdb remains unchecked. Germline CDR1 reads KGHSH; CDR2 reads LQKENI. CDR3 length: 13 residues. The CDR3 sequence: CASSPDPEGEQYF. The entire variable domain, with the rest obtained from reference TRBV18 and TRBJ2-7, is as follows: NAGVMQNPRHLVRRRGQEARLRCSPMKGHSHVYWYRQLPEEGLKFMVYLQKENIIDESGMPKERFSAEFPKEGPSILRIQQVVRGDSAAYFCASSPDPEGEQYFGPGTRLTVT.

This chain links TRBV19 with TRBJ2-2; TCRdb selects TRBD2, and the lack of DNA leaves this call unchecked. CDR3 length equals 14 residues. Germline CDR1 reads LNHDA; CDR2 reads SQIVND (reference sequence). The CDR3: CASSATSATGELFF.

This CDR3 reads CASSEMDNEQFF. The V gene is TRBV2, the J gene TRBJ2-1. The V gene's germline CDR1 is SNHLY and CDR2 FYNNEI. The CDR3 contains 12 residues. Variable domain in full (rest from reference TRBV2 and TRBJ2-1): EPEVTQTPSHQVTQMGQEVILRCVPISNHLYFYWYRQILGQKVEFLVSFYNNEISEKSEIFDDQFSVERPDGSNFTLKIRSTKLEDSAMYFCASSEMDNEQFFGPGTRLTVL.

The rearrangement uses TRBV7-2 and TRBJ1-6; TCRdb selects TRBD1, and the lack of DNA leaves this call unchecked. CDR1 and CDR2 from the germline V gene are SGHTA and FQGNSA. The CDR3 extends over 13 amino acids. The CDR3 sequence: CASSRTGDPPLHF.

J is TRBJ2-5 and V is TRBV4-1; TCRdb's D gene call, TRBD2, goes unchecked for lack of DNA. The CDR3 contains 12 residues. CDR1 is MGHRA and CDR2 is YSYEKL in the germline V gene. CDR3 loop: CASRGVEETQYF.

V and J are TRBV27 and TRBJ1-2; TCRdb lists TRBD1, though no DNA is available to test this call. CDR1 is MNHEY, CDR2 SMNVEV, per germline (reference sequence). This CDR3 is built from 15 residues. CDR3 loop: CASSLYIGVADGYTF.

The chain uses TRBV29-1 and TRBJ2-3; the TCRdb D gene call, TRBD2, has no DNA to confirm it. CDR1 and CDR2 (germline): SQVTM, ANQGSEA. The CDR3 extends over 18 amino acids. This CDR3 reads CSVGGATSGRATTDTQYF.

The chain has TRBV29-1 and TRBJ2-3; TCRdb's D call of TRBD2 is untestable without DNA. Germline V gene sequence: CDR1 SQVTM, CDR2 ANQGSEA. The CDR3 length is 15 residues. CDR3 sequence: CSVAGTSGDTDTQYF.

This chain connects TRBV7-9 to TRBJ2-3; with no DNA, the TCRdb D assignment of TRBD2 cannot be verified. The length of the CDR3 is 15 residues. Looked up from germline, CDR1 is SEHNR and CDR2 is FQNEAQ (reference sequence). The CDR3 reads CASTIGTSGTDTQYF. Variable domain in full (rest from reference TRBV7-9 and TRBJ2-3): DTGVSQNPRHKITKRGQNVTFRCDPISEHNRLYWYRQTLGQGPEFLTYFQNEAQLEKSRLLSDRFSAERPKGSFSTLEIQRTEQGDSAMYLCASTIGTSGTDTQYFGPGTRLTVL.

CDR3 in amino acids: CASSGGWIYEQYF. V gene TRBV7-9 combines with J gene TRBJ2-7; TCRdb calls TRBD1, which cannot be checked without DNA. Germline V gene sequence: CDR1 SEHNR, CDR2 FQNEAQ (reference sequence). The CDR3 runs 13 residues.

The V call is TRBV7-9, the J call TRBJ2-1; TCRdb reports TRBD1, a call that lacks DNA to check it against. Germline CDR1 reads SEHNR; CDR2 reads FQNEAQ (reference sequence). This CDR3 has 16 residues. The CDR3 protein is CASSPPGGSAYNEQFF.

The chain couples TRBV7-9 to TRBJ2-2; TCRdb selects TRBD2, and the lack of DNA leaves this call unchecked. Germline lookup yields CDR1 SEHNR and CDR2 FQNEAQ (reference sequence). The CDR3 contains 13 residues. CDR3 sequence reads: CASSPGLTGELFF.

V gene TRBV4-2 combines with J gene TRBJ2-7; TCRdb names TRBD1, which stays unverified in the absence of DNA. The CDR3 consists of 16 residues. Germline V CDR1 and CDR2: LGHNA, YNFKEQ. Here the CDR3 reads CASSQDNGAYLGEQYF.